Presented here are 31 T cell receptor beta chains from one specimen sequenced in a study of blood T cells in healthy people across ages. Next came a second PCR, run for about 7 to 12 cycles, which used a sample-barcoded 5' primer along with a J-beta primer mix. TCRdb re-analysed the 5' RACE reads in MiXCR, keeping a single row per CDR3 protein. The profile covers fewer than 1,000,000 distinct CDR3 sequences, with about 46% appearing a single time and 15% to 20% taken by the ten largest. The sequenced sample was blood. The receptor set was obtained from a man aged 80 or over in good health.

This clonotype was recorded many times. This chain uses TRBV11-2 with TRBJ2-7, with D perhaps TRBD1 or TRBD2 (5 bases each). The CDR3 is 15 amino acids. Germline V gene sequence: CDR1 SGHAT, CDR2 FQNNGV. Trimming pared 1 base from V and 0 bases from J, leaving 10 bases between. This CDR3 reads CASSLGDARSYEQYF. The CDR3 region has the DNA TGTGCCAGCAGCTTAGGGGACGCCCGCTCCTACGAGCAGTACTTC.

CDR3 DNA: TGTGCCAGCAATTCCGGACAGGGGCACACAGATACGCAGTATTTT. This translates into CASNSGQGHTDTQYF. This chain links TRBV6-5 with TRBJ2-3; 9 bases are shared with TRBD1. Losses at the gene ends were 7 bases for V and 2 bases for J; bases not matched to a gene: 7. This CDR3 is 15 amino acids long. CDR1 is MNHEY and CDR2 is SVGAGI in the germline V gene.

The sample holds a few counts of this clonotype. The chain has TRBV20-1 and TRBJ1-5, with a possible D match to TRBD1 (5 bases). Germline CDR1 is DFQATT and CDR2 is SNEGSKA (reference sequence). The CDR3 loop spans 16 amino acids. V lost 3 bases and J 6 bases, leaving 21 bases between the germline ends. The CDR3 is CSASPYGRAGRQPQHF. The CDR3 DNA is TGCAGTGCTAGTCCTTACGGTCGGGCAGGGCGTCAGCCCCAGCATTTT.

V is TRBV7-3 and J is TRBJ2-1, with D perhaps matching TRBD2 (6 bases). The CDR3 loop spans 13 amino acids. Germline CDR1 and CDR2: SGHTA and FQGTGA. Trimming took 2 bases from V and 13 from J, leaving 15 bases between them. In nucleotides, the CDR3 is TGTGCCAGCAGCTTACAAACACTCGGGGGTCAGTTCTTC. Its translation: CASSLQTLGGQFF.

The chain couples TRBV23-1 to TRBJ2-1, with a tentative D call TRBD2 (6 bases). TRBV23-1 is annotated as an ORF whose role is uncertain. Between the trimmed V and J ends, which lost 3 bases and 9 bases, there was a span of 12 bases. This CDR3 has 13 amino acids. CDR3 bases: TGCGCCAGCAGTCATCATAGGGGACTTGAGCAGTTCTTC. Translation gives CASSHHRGLEQFF.

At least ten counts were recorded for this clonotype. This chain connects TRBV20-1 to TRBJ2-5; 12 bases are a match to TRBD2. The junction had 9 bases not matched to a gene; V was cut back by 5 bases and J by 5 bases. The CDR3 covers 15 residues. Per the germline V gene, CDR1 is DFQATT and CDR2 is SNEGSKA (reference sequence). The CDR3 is CSAELTSGSRETQYF. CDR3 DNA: TGCAGTGCTGAGTTGACTAGCGGGAGTAGGGAGACCCAGTACTTC.

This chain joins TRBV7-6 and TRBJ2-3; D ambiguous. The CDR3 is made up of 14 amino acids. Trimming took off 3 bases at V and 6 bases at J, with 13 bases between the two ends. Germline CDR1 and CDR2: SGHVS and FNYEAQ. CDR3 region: CASSLLSVADTQYF. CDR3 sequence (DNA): TGTGCCAGCAGCTTGTTATCAGTCGCTGATACGCAGTATTTT.

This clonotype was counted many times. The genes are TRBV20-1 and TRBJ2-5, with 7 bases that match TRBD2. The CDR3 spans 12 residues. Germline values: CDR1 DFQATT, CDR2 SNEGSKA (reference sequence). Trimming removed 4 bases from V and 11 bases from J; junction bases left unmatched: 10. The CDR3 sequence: CSATAGVNEQYF. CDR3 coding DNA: TGCAGTGCTACGGCGGGAGTCAATGAGCAGTACTTC.

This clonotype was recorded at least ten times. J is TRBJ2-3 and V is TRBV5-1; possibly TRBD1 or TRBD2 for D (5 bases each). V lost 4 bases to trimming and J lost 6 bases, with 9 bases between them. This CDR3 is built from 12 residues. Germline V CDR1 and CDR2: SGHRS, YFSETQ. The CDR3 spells CASSPGRDTQYF. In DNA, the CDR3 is TGCGCCAGCAGCCCGGGACGGGATACGCAGTATTTT. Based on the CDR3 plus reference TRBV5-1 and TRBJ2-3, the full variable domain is KAGVTQTPRYLIKTRGQQVTLSCSPISGHRSVSWYQQTPGQGLQFLFEYFSETQRNKGNFPGRFSGRQFSNSRSEMNVSTLELGDSALYLCASSPGRDTQYFGPGTRLTVL.

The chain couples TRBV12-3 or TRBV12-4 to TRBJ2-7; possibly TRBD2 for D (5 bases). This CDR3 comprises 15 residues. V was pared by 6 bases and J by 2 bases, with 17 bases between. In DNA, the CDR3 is TGTGCCAGCAGCCACCTGACATGGAGGCCCTACGAGCAGTACTTC. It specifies CASSHLTWRPYEQYF.

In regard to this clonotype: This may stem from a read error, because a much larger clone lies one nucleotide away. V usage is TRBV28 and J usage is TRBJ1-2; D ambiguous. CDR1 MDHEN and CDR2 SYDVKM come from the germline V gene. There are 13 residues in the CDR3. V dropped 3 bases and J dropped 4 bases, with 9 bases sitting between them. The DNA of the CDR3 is TGTGCCAGCAGTTTTTGGGTCCCCTATGGCTACACCTTC. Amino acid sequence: CASSFWVPYGYTF.

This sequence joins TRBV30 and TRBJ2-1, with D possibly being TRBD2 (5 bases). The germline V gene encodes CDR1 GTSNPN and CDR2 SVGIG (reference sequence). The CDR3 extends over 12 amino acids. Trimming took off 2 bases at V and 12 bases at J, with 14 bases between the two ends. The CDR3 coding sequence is TGTGCCTGGAGTTTCCCCCGAGGGCCGCAGTTCTTC. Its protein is CAWSFPRGPQFF.

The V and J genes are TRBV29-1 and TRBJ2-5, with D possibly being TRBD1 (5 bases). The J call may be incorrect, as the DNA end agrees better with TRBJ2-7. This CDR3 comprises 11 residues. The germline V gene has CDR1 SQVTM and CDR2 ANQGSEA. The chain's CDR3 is CSGGSGYEQYF. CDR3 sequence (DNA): TGCAGCGGGGGCAGTGGGTACGAGCAGTACTTC.

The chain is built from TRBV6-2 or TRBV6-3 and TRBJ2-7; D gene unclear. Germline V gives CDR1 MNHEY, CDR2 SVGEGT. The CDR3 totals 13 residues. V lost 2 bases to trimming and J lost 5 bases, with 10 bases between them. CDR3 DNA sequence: TGTGCCAGCAGTTACAGGACGACGGACGAGCAGTACTTC. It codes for CASSYRTTDEQYF.

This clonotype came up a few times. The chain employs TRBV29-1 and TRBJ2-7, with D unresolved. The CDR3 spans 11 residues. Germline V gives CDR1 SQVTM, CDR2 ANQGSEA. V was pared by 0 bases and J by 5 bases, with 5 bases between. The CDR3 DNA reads TGCAGCGTTGAAGAGGGGAACGAGCAGTACTTC. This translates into CSVEEGNEQYF.

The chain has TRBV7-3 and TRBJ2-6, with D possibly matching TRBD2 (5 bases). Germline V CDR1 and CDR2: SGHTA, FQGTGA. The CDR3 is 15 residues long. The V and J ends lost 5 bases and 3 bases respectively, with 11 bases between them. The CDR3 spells CASSAPGFGANVLTF. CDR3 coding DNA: TGTGCCAGCAGCGCTCCGGGGTTTGGGGCCAACGTCCTGACTTTC.

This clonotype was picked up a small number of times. DNA for the CDR3: TGCGCCAGCAGCTCGGTGAGTTTGGACACTGAAGCTTTCTTT. Residues: CASSSVSLDTEAFF. The rearrangement uses TRBV5-1 and TRBJ1-1; D uncertain. The CDR3 is 14 amino acids. Trimming took 3 bases from V and 3 from J, leaving 12 bases between them. Germline V CDR1 and CDR2: SGHRS, YFSETQ. Full variable domain (remainder filled in from reference TRBV5-1 and TRBJ1-1): KAGVTQTPRYLIKTRGQQVTLSCSPISGHRSVSWYQQTPGQGLQFLFEYFSETQRNKGNFPGRFSGRQFSNSRSEMNVSTLELGDSALYLCASSSVSLDTEAFFGQGTRLTVV.

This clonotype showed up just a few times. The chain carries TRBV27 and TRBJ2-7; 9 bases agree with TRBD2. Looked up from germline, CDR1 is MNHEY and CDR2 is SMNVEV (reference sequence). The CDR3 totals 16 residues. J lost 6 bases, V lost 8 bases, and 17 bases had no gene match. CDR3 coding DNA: TGTGCCAGCTTCCATAGCGGGAGTAACCCCTTTGGCGAGCAGTACTTC. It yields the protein CASFHSGSNPFGEQYF.

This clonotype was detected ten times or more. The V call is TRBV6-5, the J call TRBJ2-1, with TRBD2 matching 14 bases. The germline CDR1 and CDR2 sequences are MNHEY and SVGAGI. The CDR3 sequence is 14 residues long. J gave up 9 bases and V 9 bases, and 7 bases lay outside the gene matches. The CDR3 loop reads CARGTSGRGGEQFF. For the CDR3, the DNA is TGTGCCAGAGGGACTAGCGGGAGAGGTGGTGAGCAGTTCTTC.

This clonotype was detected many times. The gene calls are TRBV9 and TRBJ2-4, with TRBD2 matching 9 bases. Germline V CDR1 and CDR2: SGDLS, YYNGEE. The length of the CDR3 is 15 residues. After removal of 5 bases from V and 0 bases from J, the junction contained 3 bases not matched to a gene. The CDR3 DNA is TGTGCCAGCAGGCTAGCGGGGCTAGCCAAAAACATTCAGTACTTC. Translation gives CASRLAGLAKNIQYF.

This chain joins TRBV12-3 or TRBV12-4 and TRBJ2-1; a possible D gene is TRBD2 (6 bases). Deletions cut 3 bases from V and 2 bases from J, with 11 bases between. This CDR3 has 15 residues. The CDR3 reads CASSFNSGAYNEQFF. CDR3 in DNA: TGTGCCAGCAGTTTTAACTCGGGGGCCTACAATGAGCAGTTCTTC.

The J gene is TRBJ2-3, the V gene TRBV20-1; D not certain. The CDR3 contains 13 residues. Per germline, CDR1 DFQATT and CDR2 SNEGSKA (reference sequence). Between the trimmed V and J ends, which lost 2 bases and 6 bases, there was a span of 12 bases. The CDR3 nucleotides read TGCAGTGCTAGACCTCCCTCCCCGGATACGCAGTATTTT. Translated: CSARPPSPDTQYF.

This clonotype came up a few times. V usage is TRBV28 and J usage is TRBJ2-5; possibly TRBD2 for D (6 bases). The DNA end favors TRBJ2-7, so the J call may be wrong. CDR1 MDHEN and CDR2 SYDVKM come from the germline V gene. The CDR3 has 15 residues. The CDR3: CASSSSSGTFYEQYF. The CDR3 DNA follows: TGTGCCAGCAGTTCCTCTTCAGGGACTTTTTACGAGCAGTACTTC.

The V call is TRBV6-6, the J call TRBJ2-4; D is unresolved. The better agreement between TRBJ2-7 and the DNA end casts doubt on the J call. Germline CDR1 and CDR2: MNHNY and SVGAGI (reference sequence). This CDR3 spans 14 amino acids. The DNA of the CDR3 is TGTGCCAGCACCAGGCGACCAGGTTTCTACGAGCAGTACTTC. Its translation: CASTRRPGFYEQYF.

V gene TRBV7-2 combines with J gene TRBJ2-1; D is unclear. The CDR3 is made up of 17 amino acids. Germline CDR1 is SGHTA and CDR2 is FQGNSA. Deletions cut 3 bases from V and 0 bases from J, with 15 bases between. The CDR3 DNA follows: TGTGCCAGCAGCTTGACAAGAAGCAGGAACTCCTACAATGAGCAGTTCTTC. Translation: CASSLTRSRNSYNEQFF. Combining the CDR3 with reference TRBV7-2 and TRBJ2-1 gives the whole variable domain GAGVSQSPSNKVTEKGKDVELRCDPISGHTALYWYRQSLGQGLEFLIYFQGNSAPDKSGLPSDRFSAERTGGSVSTLTIQRTQQEDSAVYLCASSLTRSRNSYNEQFFGPGTRLTVL.

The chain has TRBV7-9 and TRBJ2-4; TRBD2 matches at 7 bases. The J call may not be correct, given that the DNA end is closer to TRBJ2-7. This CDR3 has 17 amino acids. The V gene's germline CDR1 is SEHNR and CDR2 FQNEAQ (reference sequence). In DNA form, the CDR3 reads TGTGCCAGCAGCTTAAATGGTGGGAGCGGGATTTGGTACGAGCAGTACTTC. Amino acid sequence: CASSLNGGSGIWYEQYF.

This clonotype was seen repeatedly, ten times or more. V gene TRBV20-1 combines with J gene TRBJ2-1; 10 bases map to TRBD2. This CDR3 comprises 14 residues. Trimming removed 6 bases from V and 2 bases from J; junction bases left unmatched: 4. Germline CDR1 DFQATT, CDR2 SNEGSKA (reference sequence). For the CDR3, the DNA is TGCAGTGCCCAAACTAGCGGGGCCTACAATGAGCAGTTCTTC. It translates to CSAQTSGAYNEQFF.

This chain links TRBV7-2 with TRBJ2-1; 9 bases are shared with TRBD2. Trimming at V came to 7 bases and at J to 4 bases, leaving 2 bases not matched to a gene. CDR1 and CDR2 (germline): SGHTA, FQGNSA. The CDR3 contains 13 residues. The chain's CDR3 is CASKREAYNEQFF. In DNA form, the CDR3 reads TGTGCCAGCAAGCGGGAGGCTTACAATGAGCAGTTCTTC. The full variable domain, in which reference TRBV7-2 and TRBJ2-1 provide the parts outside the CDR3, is GAGVSQSPSNKVTEKGKDVELRCDPISGHTALYWYRQSLGQGLEFLIYFQGNSAPDKSGLPSDRFSAERTGGSVSTLTIQRTQQEDSAVYLCASKREAYNEQFFGPGTRLTVL.

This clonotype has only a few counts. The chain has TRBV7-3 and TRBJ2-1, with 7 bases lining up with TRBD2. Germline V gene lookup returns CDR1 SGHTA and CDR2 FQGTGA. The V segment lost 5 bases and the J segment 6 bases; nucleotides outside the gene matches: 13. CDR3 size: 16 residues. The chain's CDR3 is CASSPTSSGAGNEQFF. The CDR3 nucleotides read TGTGCCAGCAGCCCAACCTCCAGCGGGGCAGGCAATGAGCAGTTCTTC. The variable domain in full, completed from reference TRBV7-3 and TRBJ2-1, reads GAGVSQTPSNKVTEKGKYVELRCDPISGHTALYWYRQSLGQGPEFLIYFQGTGAADDSGLPNDRFFAVRPEGSVSTLKIQRTERGDSAVYLCASSPTSSGAGNEQFFGPGTRLTVL.

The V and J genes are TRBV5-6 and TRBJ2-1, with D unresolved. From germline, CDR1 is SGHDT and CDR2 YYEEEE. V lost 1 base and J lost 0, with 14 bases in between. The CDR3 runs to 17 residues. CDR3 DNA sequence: TGTGCCAGCAGCTTGCTGTCAGCAGCAACCTCCTACAATGAGCAGTTCTTC. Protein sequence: CASSLLSAATSYNEQFF. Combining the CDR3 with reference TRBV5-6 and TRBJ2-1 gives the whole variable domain DAGVTQSPTHLIKTRGQQVTLRCSPKSGHDTVSWYQQALGQGPQFIFQYYEEEERQRGNFPDRFSGHQFPNYSSELNVNALLLGDSALYLCASSLLSAATSYNEQFFGPGTRLTVL.

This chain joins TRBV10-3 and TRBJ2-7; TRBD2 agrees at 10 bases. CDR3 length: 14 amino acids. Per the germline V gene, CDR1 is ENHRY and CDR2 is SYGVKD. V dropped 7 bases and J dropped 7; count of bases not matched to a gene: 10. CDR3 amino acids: CAINPSGSQNEQYF. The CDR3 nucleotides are TGTGCCATCAACCCTAGCGGGAGTCAGAATGAGCAGTACTTC.